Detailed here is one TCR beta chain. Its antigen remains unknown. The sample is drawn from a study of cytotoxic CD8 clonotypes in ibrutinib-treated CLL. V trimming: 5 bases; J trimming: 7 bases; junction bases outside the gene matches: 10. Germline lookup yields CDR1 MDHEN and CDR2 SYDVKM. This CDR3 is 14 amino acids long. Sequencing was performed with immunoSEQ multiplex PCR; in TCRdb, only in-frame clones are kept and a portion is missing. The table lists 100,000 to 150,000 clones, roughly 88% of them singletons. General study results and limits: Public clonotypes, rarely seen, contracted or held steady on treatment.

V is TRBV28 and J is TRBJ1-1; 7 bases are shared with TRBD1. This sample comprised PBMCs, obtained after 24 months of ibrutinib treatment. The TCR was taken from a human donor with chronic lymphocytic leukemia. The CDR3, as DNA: TGTGCCAGCAGTCCCGGACAGGCAGAGAATGAAGCTTTCTTT. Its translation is CASSPGQAENEAFF.